Here is one T cell receptor (beta chain) with its context. Clones were read by immunoSEQ multiplex PCR, and TCRdb kept only the in-frame ones, dropping some. Among roughly 600,000 clones listed, 98% were seen once. In the naive CD8 group, cells lacked CD45RO and were positively selected for CCR7, so terminally differentiated effector memory CD45RA+ cells were left out. This entry belongs to a study of shared clonotypes between healthy human individuals. Germline CDR1 and CDR2: WSHSY and SAAADI. V shed 3 bases and J shed 2 bases, with 11 bases lying between them. The CDR3 loop spans 14 amino acids. This sequence joins TRBV10-2 and TRBJ2-7; a weak D match, TRBD2 (5 bases). The sequenced sample was naive CD8+ T cells sorted from blood. This TCR was sampled from a man aged 25-45 years in good health. CDR3 sequence (DNA): TGCGCCAGCAGTGATCCGATGAGGGCCTACGAGCAGTACTTC. Translation: CASSDPMRAYEQYF.